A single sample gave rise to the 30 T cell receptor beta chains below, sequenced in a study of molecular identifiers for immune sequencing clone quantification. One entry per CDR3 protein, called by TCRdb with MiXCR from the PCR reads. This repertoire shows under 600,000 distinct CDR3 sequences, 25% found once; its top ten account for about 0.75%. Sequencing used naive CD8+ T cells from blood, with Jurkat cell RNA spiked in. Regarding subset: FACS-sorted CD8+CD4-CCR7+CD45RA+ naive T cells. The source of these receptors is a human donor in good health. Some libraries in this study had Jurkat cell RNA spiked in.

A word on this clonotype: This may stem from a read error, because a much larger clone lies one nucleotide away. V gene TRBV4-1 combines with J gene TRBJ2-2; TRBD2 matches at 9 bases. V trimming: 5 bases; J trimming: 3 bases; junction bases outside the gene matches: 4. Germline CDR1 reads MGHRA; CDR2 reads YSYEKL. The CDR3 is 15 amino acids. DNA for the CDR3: TGCGCCAGCAGCTTAGCGGGAGCGGACACCGGGGAGCTGTTTTTT. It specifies CASSLAGADTGELFF.

CDR3 DNA sequence: TGTGCCAGCAGTATCGGACAGGGGGCTTACTCAACTAATGAAAAACTGTTTTTT. Translating gives CASSIGQGAYSTNEKLFF. This chain joins TRBV28 and TRBJ1-4; 11 bases are a match to TRBD1. The CDR3 is 18 residues long. Germline V gene lookup returns CDR1 MDHEN and CDR2 SYDVKM. V gave up 5 bases and J gave up 0 bases; unmatched junction bases: 8.

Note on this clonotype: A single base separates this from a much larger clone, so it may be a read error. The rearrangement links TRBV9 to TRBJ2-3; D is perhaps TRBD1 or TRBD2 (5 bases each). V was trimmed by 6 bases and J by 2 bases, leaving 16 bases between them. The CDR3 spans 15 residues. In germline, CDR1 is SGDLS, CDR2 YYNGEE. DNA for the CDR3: TGTGCCAGCAACCCCGGGGCTAGTCCCACAGATACGCAGTATTTT. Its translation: CASNPGASPTDTQYF.

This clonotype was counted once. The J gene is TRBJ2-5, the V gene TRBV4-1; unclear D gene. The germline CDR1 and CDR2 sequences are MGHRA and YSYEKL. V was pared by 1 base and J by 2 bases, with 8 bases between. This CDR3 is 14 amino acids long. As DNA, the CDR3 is TGCGCCAGCAGCCAAGTGGGGTCACAAGAGACCCAGTACTTC. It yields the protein CASSQVGSQETQYF.

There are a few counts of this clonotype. Here the CDR3 reads CASSFLAGRADNEQFF. CDR3 nucleotide sequence: TGTGCCAGCAGCTTCTTGGCCGGGCGCGCGGACAATGAGCAGTTCTTC. The chain is built from TRBV7-8 and TRBJ2-1, with D hard to call. Trimming took 3 bases from V and 5 from J, leaving 17 bases between them. The germline V gene encodes CDR1 SGHVS and CDR2 FQNEAQ. The length of the CDR3 is 16 residues.

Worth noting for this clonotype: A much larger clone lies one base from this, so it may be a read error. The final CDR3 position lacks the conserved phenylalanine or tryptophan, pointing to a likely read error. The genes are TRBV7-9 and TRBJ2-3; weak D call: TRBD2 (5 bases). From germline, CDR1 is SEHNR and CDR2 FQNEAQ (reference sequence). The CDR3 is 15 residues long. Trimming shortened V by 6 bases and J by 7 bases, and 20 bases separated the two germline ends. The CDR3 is CASRGASLPPYTQYS. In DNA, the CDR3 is TGTGCCAGCAGGGGAGCTAGCCTTCCCCCATATACGCAGTATTCT.

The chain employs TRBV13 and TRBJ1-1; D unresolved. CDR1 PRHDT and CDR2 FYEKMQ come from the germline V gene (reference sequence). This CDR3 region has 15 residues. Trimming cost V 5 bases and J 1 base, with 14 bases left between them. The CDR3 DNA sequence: TGTGCCAGCAGCCCTTCCACCGGCCGGAACACTGAAGCTTTCTTT. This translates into CASSPSTGRNTEAFF.

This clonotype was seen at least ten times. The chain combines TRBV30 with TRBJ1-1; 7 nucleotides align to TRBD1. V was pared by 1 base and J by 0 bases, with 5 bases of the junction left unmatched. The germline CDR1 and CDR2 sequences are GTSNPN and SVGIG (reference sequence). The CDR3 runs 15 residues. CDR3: CAWSDRGSLNTEAFF. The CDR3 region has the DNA TGTGCCTGGAGTGACAGGGGATCTTTGAACACTGAAGCTTTCTTT.

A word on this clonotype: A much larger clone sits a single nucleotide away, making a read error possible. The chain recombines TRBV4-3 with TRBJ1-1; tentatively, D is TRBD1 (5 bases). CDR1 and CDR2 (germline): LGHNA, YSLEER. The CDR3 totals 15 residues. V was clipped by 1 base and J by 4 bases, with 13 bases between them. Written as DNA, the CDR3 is TGCGCCAGCAGCCAAGCGTTGGACGGGACCACTGAAGCTTTCTTT. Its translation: CASSQALDGTTEAFF.

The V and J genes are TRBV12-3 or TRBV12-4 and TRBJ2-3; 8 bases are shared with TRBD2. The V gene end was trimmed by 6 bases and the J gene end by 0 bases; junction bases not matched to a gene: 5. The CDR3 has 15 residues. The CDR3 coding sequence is TGTGCCAGCAGGTCGGGGGGGAGTAGCACAGATACGCAGTATTTT. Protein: CASRSGGSSTDTQYF.

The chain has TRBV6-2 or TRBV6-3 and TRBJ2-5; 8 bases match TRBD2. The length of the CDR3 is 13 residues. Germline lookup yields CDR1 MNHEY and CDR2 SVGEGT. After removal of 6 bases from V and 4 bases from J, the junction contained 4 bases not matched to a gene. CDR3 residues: CASSHGGAETQYF. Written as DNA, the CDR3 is TGTGCCAGCAGCCACGGGGGGGCAGAGACCCAGTACTTC.

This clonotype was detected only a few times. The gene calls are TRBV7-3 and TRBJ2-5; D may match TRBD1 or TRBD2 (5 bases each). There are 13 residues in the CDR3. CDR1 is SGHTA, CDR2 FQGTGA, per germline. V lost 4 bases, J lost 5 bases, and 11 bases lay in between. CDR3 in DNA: TGTGCCAGCAGCTCGTCGGGGCGTGAGACCCAGTACTTC. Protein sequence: CASSSSGRETQYF.

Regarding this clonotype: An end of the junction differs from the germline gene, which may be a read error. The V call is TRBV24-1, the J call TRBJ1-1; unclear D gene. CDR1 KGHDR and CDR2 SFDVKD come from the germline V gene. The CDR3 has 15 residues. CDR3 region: CATSVLRTLNTEAFF. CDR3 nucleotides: TGTGCCACCAGTGTTTTGAGGACGTTGAACACTGAAGCTTTCTTT.

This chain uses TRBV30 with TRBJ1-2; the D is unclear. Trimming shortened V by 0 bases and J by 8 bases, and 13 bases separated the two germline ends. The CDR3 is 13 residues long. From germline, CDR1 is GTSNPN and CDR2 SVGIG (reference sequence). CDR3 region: CAWSVEESWGYTF. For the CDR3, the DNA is TGTGCCTGGAGTGTCGAAGAATCCTGGGGCTACACCTTC.

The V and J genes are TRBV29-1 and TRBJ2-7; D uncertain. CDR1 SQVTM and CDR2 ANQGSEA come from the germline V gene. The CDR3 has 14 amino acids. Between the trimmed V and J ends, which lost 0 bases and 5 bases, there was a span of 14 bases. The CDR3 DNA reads TGCAGCGTTGAAGATCGTTACGGATCCCACGAGCAGTACTTC. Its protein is CSVEDRYGSHEQYF.

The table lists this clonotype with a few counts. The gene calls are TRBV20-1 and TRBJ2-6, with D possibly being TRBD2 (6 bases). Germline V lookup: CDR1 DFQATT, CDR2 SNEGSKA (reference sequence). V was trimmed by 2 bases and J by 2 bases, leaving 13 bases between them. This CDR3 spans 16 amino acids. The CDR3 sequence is CSARNPLAPGANVLTF. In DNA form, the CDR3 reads TGCAGTGCTAGAAACCCACTAGCTCCTGGGGCCAACGTCCTGACTTTC.

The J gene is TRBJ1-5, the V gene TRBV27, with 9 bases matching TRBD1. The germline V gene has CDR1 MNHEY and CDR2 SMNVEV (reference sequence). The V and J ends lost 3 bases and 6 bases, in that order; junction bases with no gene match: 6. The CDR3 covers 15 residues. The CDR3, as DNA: TGTGCCAGCAGTTTGGGACAGGGCTTTGGTCAGCCCCAGCATTTT. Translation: CASSLGQGFGQPQHF.

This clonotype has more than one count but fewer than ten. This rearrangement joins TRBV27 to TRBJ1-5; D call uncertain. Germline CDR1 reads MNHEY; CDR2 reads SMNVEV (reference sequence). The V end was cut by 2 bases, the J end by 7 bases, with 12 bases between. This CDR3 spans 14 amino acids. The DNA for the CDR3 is TGTGCCAGCAGTTTAGCCCAGAAGGGACAGCCCCAGCATTTT. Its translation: CASSLAQKGQPQHF.

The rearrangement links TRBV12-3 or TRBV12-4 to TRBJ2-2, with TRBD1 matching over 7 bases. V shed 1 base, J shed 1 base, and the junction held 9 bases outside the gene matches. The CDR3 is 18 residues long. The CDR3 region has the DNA TGTGCCAGCAGTTTAGGCTTGGGGACAGCGGTGAACACCGGGGAGCTGTTTTTT. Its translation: CASSLGLGTAVNTGELFF.

The CDR3 nucleotides read TGCGCCAGCAGCCAGGGCCCATACACTGAAGCTTTCTTT. It yields the protein CASSQGPYTEAFF. This sequence joins TRBV4-3 and TRBJ1-1; D remains unclear. Germline V lookup: CDR1 LGHNA, CDR2 YSLEER. V lost 3 bases to trimming and J lost 3 bases, with 8 bases between them. This CDR3 has 13 amino acids.

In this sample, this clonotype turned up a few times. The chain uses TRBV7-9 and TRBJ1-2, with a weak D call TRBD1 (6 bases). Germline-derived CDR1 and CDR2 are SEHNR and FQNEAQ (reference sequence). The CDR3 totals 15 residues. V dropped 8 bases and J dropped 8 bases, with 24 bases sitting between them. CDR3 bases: TGTGCCAGCGCCTGGGAGGAGGGGGAGTATAAGGGCTACACCTTC. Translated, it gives CASAWEEGEYKGYTF. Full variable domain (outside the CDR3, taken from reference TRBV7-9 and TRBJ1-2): DTGVSQNPRHKITKRGQNVTFRCDPISEHNRLYWYRQTLGQGPEFLTYFQNEAQLEKSRLLSDRFSAERPKGSFSTLEIQRTEQGDSAMYLCASAWEEGEYKGYTFGSGTRLTVV.

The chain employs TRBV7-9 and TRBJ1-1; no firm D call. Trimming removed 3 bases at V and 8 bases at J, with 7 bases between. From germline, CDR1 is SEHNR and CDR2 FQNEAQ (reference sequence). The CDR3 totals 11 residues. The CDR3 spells CASSFAPEAFF. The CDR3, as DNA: TGTGCCAGCAGCTTTGCCCCCGAAGCTTTCTTT.

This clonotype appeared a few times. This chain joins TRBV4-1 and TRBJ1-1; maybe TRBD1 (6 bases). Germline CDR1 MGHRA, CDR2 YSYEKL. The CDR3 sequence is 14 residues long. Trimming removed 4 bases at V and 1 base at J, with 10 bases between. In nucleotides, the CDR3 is TGCGCCAGCAGCCCAATGACAGGGAACACTGAAGCTTTCTTT. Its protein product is CASSPMTGNTEAFF.

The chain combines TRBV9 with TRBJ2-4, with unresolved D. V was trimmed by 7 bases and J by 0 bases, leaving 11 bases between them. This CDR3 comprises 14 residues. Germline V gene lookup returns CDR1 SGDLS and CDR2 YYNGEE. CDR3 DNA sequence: TGTGCCAGCGTTCCCCAGTTAGCCAAAAACATTCAGTACTTC. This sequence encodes CASVPQLAKNIQYF.

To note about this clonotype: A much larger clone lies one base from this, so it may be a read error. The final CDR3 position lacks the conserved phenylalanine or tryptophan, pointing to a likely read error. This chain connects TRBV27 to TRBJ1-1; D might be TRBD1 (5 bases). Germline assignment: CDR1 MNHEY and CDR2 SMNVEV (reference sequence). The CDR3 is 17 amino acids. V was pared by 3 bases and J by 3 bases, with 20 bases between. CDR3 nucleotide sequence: TGTGCCAGCAGTTTGGGCCGGGACCGGTTGCTAGACACTGAAGCTTTCCTT. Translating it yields CASSLGRDRLLDTEAFL.

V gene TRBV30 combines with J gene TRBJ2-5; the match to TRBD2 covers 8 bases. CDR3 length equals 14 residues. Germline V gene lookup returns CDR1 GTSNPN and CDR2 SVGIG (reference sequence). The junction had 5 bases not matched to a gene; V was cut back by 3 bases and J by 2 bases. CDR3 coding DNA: TGTGCCTGGAGCTCCGTAGCGGGGCAAGAGACCCAGTACTTC. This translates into CAWSSVAGQETQYF.

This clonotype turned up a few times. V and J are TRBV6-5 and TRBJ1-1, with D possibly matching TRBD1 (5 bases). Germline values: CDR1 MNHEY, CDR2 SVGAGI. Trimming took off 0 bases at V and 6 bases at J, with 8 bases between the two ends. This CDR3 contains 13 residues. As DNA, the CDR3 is TGTGCCAGCAGTTACTCGGGGGTGTCTGAAGCTTTCTTT. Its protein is CASSYSGVSEAFF.

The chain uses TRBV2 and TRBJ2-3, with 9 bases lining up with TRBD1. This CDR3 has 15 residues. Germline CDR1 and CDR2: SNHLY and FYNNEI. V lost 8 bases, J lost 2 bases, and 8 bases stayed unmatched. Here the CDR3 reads CASPVGQGITDTQYF. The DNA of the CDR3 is TGTGCCAGCCCTGTAGGACAGGGGATCACAGATACGCAGTATTTT.

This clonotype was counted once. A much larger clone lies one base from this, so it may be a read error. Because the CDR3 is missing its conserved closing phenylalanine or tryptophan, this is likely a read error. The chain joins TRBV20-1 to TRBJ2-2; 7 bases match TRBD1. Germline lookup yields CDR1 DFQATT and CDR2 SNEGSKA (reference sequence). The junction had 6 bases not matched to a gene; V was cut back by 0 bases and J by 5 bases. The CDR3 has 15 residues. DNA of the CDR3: TGCAGTGCTAGAGAAGACAGGGTCGGAACCGGGGAGCTGTTTTCT. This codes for CSAREDRVGTGELFS.

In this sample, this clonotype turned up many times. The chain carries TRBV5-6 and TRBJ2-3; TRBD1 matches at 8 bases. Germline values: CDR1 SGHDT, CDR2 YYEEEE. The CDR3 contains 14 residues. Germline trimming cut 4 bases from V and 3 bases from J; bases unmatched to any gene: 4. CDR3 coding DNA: TGTGCCAGCAGCCCCTGGGACAGGACAGATACGCAGTATTTT. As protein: CASSPWDRTDTQYF.